This T cell receptor beta chain was identified during a study of blood T cell repertoires in COVID-19 (dated by TCRdb to 2020 to 2021). In terms of the full investigation: The collaborator samples originated in the United States, Italy and Spain and spanned the acute and convalescent phases of COVID-19. The sample metadata nearly always contained a de-identified subject ID, COVID-19 status, age in years and sex. Where available, HLA class I and class II types were taken from metadata supplied by the sample provider and were not determined by assay-based typing. Samples were obtained from the ongoing ImmuneRACE study (first 160 participants) and from about 1,300 subjects provided by 6 global collaborators. The repertoires were released in a freely available public database meant as a resource for research on the immune response to SARS-CoV-2. Subjects who had been exposed to COVID-19, were actively infected with it, or had recovered from it provided the deeply sampled blood TCRbeta repertoires that made up the dataset. The prospective study material was composed of cDNA or gDNA derived from T cells, B-cell-depleted T cells, or PBMCs. General conclusions and limits of the study: Clinical and demographic metadata were provided uncurated, with the amount varying by source and participant.

Participants in the prospective study were enrolled through a virtual design, were aged roughly 18 to 100 years, and lived in 20 to 30 United States geographic areas. In the prospective study, participants were assigned to cohorts based on the clinical history participants reported in a screening survey and a study questionnaire. For ImmuneRACE Cohort 3, a participant was defined as recovered based on two consecutive negative NP/OP PCR tests, clearance by a healthcare professional, or resolution of symptoms. Each participant in the prospective study had whole blood, serum and a nasopharyngeal or oropharyngeal swab collected by mobile phlebotomists. Participants in the prospective study had the option to provide additional blood draws and questionnaires over a roughly two-month period. Blood samples from the prospective study were shipped frozen or at room temperature prior to DNA extraction. As regards this clone: Its binding antigen is unknown. Base qualities are not recorded, but no much larger clone differs from it by a single base.

TCRbeta CDR3 regions were amplified from genomic DNA using the immunoSEQ Assay, a bias-controlled multiplex PCR. Per the authors' processing: Nucleated cell counts per sample were estimated from amplification of reference gene primers within the assay. Sequence reads were collapsed and filtered to measure the absolute abundance of every unique TCRbeta CDR3 rearrangement. For each sample, productive Simpson clonality was calculated by taking the square root of Simpson's diversity index across productive rearrangements. Not all clones reach the TCRdb copy of this immuneACCESS table, which keeps in-frame sequences only. Checked studies attribute under half of the gap to unresolved V genes and leave the rest unexplained. Clone size and the V and J calls come from that table; the DNA yielded D and trimming. Counted in this sample were 150,000 to 200,000 clones; approximately 82% of them appeared once. The ten largest clones capture 4.4% of the sample.

Trimming costs V 3 bases and J 4 bases, and their ends lie 7 bases apart. The CDR3 covers 13 residues, taking in both the cysteine and the phenylalanine. CDR3 DNA is the only sequence kept; it has 39 bases, read in frame from the first base. Sequences SGHAT (CDR1) and FQNNGV (CDR2) are obtained from the germline V gene. This receptor chain uses TRBV11-2 and TRBJ2-1; the D gene identity is not certain. The sequenced sample was PBMCs or T cells enriched from blood (not recorded which). This TCR came from a woman aged 45-65 years who had recovered from COVID-19. The CDR3 region has the sequence CASSLALYNEQFF. The sequenced DNA: TGTGCCAGCAGCTTGGCCCTTTACAATGAGCAGTTCTTC.